This T cell receptor beta chain originates from a study of cytomegalovirus exposure and HLA in healthy donors. Broader study findings: Later analysis revealed greater clonal expansion in HLA-associated TCR beta chains than in equally common others. Upon later analysis, TCR association rates were observed to vary by HLA locus, being highest for DRB1 and lowest for HLA-C.

The PCR contained 60 Vbeta and 13 Jbeta primers. This table comes from immunoSEQ multiplex PCR, and its TCRdb copy is limited to in-frame clones, with some not included. The sample consists of approximately 100,000 clones, roughly 83% of them appearing once. On this clone: Its antigen is undetermined.

The germline CDR1 and CDR2 sequences are MNHEY and SMNVEV (reference sequence). The CDR3 has 12 amino acids. Between the trimmed V and J ends, which lost 6 bases and 3 bases, there was a span of 5 bases. The sequence derives from a female donor in good health and CMV-seropositive. The chain is built from TRBV27 and TRBJ2-2; the D is unclear. Sequences were obtained from PBMCs. CDR3 sequence (DNA): TGTGCCAGCAGAGCGCACACCGGGGAGCTGTTTTTT. This codes for CASRAHTGELFF.